The 27 T cell receptor beta chains reported below all come from one sample, sequenced in a study of cytomegalovirus exposure and HLA in healthy donors. This PCR relied on a set of 60 Vbeta primers and 13 Jbeta primers. The assay was immunoSEQ multiplex PCR, and TCRdb's table has in-frame clones only and misses some. Of around 160,000 clones detected, roughly 79% appear once; the ten largest clones hold approximately 1%. The sequenced sample consisted of PBMCs. The receptors derive from a woman aged 40 to 55 in good health and CMV-seronegative.

The CDR3 region is CASSEGTGGEQPQHF. The CDR3 DNA reads as TGTGCCAGCAGTGAAGGAACAGGGGGCGAGCAGCCCCAGCATTTT. The chain recombines TRBV2 with TRBJ1-5; 9 bases fit TRBD1. This CDR3 has 15 residues. The germline gives CDR1 SNHLY, CDR2 FYNNEI. V lost 1 base, J lost 7 bases, and 5 bases stayed unmatched.

This chain uses TRBV10-3 with TRBJ2-1; weak D call: TRBD1 (5 bases). The CDR3 covers 12 residues. V lost 4 bases to trimming and J lost 6 bases, with 7 bases between them. Germline loops: CDR1 ENHRY, CDR2 SYGVKD. CDR3 region: CAISGQGNEQFF. CDR3 DNA: TGTGCCATCAGTGGGCAGGGCAATGAGCAGTTCTTC.

The V gene is TRBV18, the J gene TRBJ1-3; no firm D call. V lost 2 bases, J lost 8 bases, and 7 bases lay in between. Per germline, CDR1 KGHSH and CDR2 LQKENI. The CDR3 is made up of 12 amino acids. CDR3 protein: CASSPNGDTIYF. CDR3 DNA: TGTGCCAGCTCACCAAACGGGGACACCATATATTTT.

The V and J genes are TRBV9 and TRBJ2-2; 11 bases align to TRBD2. The V gene's germline CDR1 is SGDLS and CDR2 YYNGEE. The length of the CDR3 is 17 residues. Unmatched junction bases numbered 3, after V lost 0 bases and J lost 2 bases. DNA of the CDR3: TGTGCCAGCAGCGTAGGACTAGCGGGAATTAACACCGGGGAGCTGTTTTTT. Translated: CASSVGLAGINTGELFF. The full variable domain, rest sourced from reference TRBV9 and TRBJ2-2, is DSGVTQTPKHLITATGQRVTLRCSPRSGDLSVYWYQQSLDQGLQFLIQYYNGEERAKGNILERFSAQQFPDLHSELNLSSLELGDSALYFCASSVGLAGINTGELFFGEGSRLTVL.

The rearrangement joins TRBV5-6 to TRBJ1-5; D is ambiguous. V shed 5 bases and J shed 1 base, with 16 bases lying between them. CDR1 is SGHDT, CDR2 YYEEEE, per germline. The CDR3 has 16 residues. CDR3 coding DNA: TGTGCCAGCAGTCTAGGAGGGCTAGGGAGCAATCAGCCCCAGCATTTT. Protein: CASSLGGLGSNQPQHF. The full variable domain, in which reference TRBV5-6 and TRBJ1-5 provide the parts outside the CDR3, is DAGVTQSPTHLIKTRGQQVTLRCSPKSGHDTVSWYQQALGQGPQFIFQYYEEEERQRGNFPDRFSGHQFPNYSSELNVNALLLGDSALYLCASSLGGLGSNQPQHFGDGTRLSIL.

The CDR3 is CASSIYSGSTDTQYF. The CDR3 bases are TGTGCCAGTAGTATATATTCAGGGAGCACAGATACGCAGTATTTT. The chain recombines TRBV19 with TRBJ2-3; D possibly corresponds to TRBD1 (5 bases). V dropped 2 bases and J dropped 0 bases, with 9 bases sitting between them. The CDR3 has 15 amino acids. Per the germline V gene, CDR1 is LNHDA and CDR2 is SQIVND (reference sequence).

This chain uses TRBV29-1 with TRBJ1-3; D unresolved. Germline assignment: CDR1 SQVTM and CDR2 ANQGSEA. This CDR3 comprises 12 residues. V gave up 7 bases and J gave up 1 base, with 8 bases separating them. CDR3 DNA: TGCAGCGCTTTATCTTCTGGAAACACCATATATTTT. Translating gives CSALSSGNTIYF. The entire variable domain, with the rest obtained from reference TRBV29-1 and TRBJ1-3, is as follows: SAVISQKPSRDICQRGTSLTIQCQVDSQVTMMFWYRQQPGQSLTLIATANQGSEATYESGFVIDKFPISRPNLTFSTLTVSNMSPEDSSIYLCSALSSGNTIYFGEGSWLTVV.

The sample holds one count of this clone. The gene calls are TRBV11-3 and TRBJ2-3, with a tentative D call TRBD2 (6 bases). Germline V gene sequence: CDR1 SGHNT, CDR2 YENEEA. V shed 2 bases and J shed 6 bases, with 27 bases lying between them. The CDR3 is made up of 19 amino acids. The CDR3 loop reads CASSLYAGSQVTGVDTQYF. The CDR3 DNA is TGTGCCAGCAGCTTATACGCCGGGAGTCAGGTCACTGGGGTTGATACGCAGTATTTT.

The genes are TRBV11-1 and TRBJ1-1; TRBD1 is a possible D gene (6 bases). Per the germline V gene, CDR1 is SGHAT and CDR2 is FQDESV (reference sequence). V shed 4 bases and J shed 9 bases, with 21 bases lying between them. The CDR3 length is 15 residues. The CDR3 DNA follows: TGTGCCAGCAGCTCACCAAATCTGGGACACCAACAAGCTTTCTTT. Residues: CASSSPNLGHQQAFF.

This sequence joins TRBV30 and TRBJ2-7, with 7 positions matching TRBD1. This CDR3 comprises 13 residues. Germline CDR1 GTSNPN, CDR2 SVGIG (reference sequence). V shed 4 bases and J 2 bases; nucleotides not matched to a gene: 5. The CDR3 bases are TGTGCCTGGAAACCGGACAGGCCCTACGAGCAGTACTTC. It yields the protein CAWKPDRPYEQYF.

The chain employs TRBV6-1 and TRBJ2-1, with a weak D call TRBD2 (5 bases). CDR1 is MNHNS, CDR2 SASEGT, per germline. This CDR3 has 17 amino acids. Trimming shortened V by 2 bases and J by 2 bases, and 16 bases separated the two germline ends. The CDR3 loop reads CASSESAYGDTYNEQFF. CDR3 bases: TGTGCCAGCAGTGAATCCGCTTACGGGGATACCTACAATGAGCAGTTCTTC.

The chain is built from TRBV2 and TRBJ1-6, with TRBD1 matching over 11 bases. With 6 bases clipped from V and 5 bases from J, the junction kept 6 bases outside the gene matches. Germline assignment: CDR1 SNHLY and CDR2 FYNNEI. The CDR3 consists of 16 residues. The CDR3 nucleotides read TGTGCCAGCAGCACCGGGACAGGGGGGAATAATTCACCCCTCCACTTT. Its translation is CASSTGTGGNNSPLHF.

The genes are TRBV5-4 and TRBJ2-5, with D uncertain. The V and J ends lost 5 bases and 4 bases respectively, with 18 bases between them. Germline V gene lookup returns CDR1 SGHNT and CDR2 YYREEE (reference sequence). This CDR3 region has 15 residues. Written as DNA, the CDR3 is TGTGCCAGCAGTACTCATAAAACCATTCGAGAGACCCAGTACTTC. This codes for CASSTHKTIRETQYF.

Only one count was recorded for this clone. The rearrangement links TRBV19 to TRBJ1-4; D unresolved. Germline V gives CDR1 LNHDA, CDR2 SQIVND (reference sequence). The CDR3 length is 14 residues. Between the trimmed V and J ends, which lost 5 bases and 8 bases, there was a span of 15 bases. The CDR3 spells CASSPPGIWEKLFF. As DNA, the CDR3 is TGTGCCAGTAGTCCTCCGGGGATATGGGAAAAACTGTTTTTT.

The chain uses TRBV10-3 and TRBJ2-2, with 11 nucleotides matching TRBD2. J was trimmed by 4 bases and V by 6 bases; bases with no gene match: 7. This CDR3 region has 16 residues. Germline V gene lookup returns CDR1 ENHRY and CDR2 SYGVKD. CDR3 amino acids: CAISRLAGLSTGELFF. The CDR3 bases are TGTGCCATCAGCCGACTAGCGGGACTATCCACCGGGGAGCTGTTTTTT.

The chain carries TRBV2 and TRBJ2-2, with 8 positions matching TRBD2. Per germline, CDR1 SNHLY and CDR2 FYNNEI. There are 18 residues in the CDR3. V dropped 6 bases and J dropped 2; count of bases not matched to a gene: 14. The CDR3 DNA follows: TGTGCCAGCAGCTCCCTAGGGGCGGGAGGACCAAACACCGGGGAGCTGTTTTTT. This translates into CASSSLGAGGPNTGELFF.

The gene calls are TRBV6-4 and TRBJ1-5, with TRBD1 identical over 8 bases. This CDR3 is built from 16 residues. V shed 2 bases, J shed 6 bases, and the junction held 9 bases outside the gene matches. CDR1 and CDR2 from the germline V gene are MRHNA and SNTAGT. The CDR3 DNA is TGTGCCAGCAGTGACGTGTTTCGGACAGGGAGTCAGCCCCAGCATTTT. Protein product: CASSDVFRTGSQPQHF.

The chain carries TRBV30 and TRBJ2-2, with a tentative D call TRBD1 (5 bases). This CDR3 comprises 14 residues. Trimming removed 4 bases at V and 0 bases at J, with 9 bases between. Looked up from germline, CDR1 is GTSNPN and CDR2 is SVGIG (reference sequence). CDR3 bases: TGTGCCTGGAAATTGGGGCCGAACACCGGGGAGCTGTTTTTT. Its protein is CAWKLGPNTGELFF.

The chain links TRBV5-1 to TRBJ1-1; D remains unclear. V lost 6 bases, J lost 1 base, and 10 bases lay in between. This CDR3 has 13 residues. Germline V gene sequence: CDR1 SGHRS, CDR2 YFSETQ. The CDR3 nucleotides are TGCGCCAGCACGGTTCAAGAGAACACTGAAGCTTTCTTT. It specifies CASTVQENTEAFF.

The rearrangement uses TRBV7-3 and TRBJ2-2; tentatively, D is TRBD2 (6 bases). From germline, CDR1 is SGHTA and CDR2 FQGTGA. This CDR3 is built from 15 residues. The CDR3 sequence: CAHRDSRQNTGELFF. DNA of the CDR3: TGTGCTCATAGGGACTCCCGCCAGAACACCGGGGAGCTGTTTTTT. Drawing the rest from reference TRBV7-3 and TRBJ2-2, the complete variable domain is GAGVSQTPSNKVTEKGKYVELRCDPISGHTALYWYRQSLGQGPEFLIYFQGTGAADDSGLPNDRFFAVRPEGSVSTLKIQRTERGDSAVYLCAHRDSRQNTGELFFGEGSRLTVL.

This rearrangement joins TRBV7-3 to TRBJ2-2, with D possibly being TRBD1 (6 bases). Germline V gene sequence: CDR1 SGHTA, CDR2 FQGTGA. The CDR3 sequence is 14 residues long. V lost 2 bases, J lost 5 bases, and 9 bases lay in between. CDR3 sequence (DNA): TGTGCCAGCAGCTTAGGGGGCAATACCGGGGAGCTGTTTTTT. Its protein is CASSLGGNTGELFF.

The V call is TRBV15, the J call TRBJ2-1; 9 nucleotides match TRBD1. With V trimmed by 3 bases and J by 7 bases, 7 bases remained unmatched. The CDR3 length is 15 residues. CDR1 and CDR2 (germline): LNHNV, YYDKDF (reference sequence). CDR3: CATSSPGTGRNEQFF. The CDR3 region has the DNA TGTGCCACCAGCAGCCCCGGGACAGGGCGGAATGAGCAGTTCTTC.

The chain carries TRBV19 and TRBJ2-7; 8 nucleotides agree with TRBD2. The CDR3 is 13 amino acids. The ends lost 5 bases at V and 3 bases at J; junction bases unmatched: 3. CDR1 LNHDA and CDR2 SQIVND come from the germline V gene (reference sequence). CDR3 bases: TGTGCCAGTAGTGTCGGGAGGGACTACGAGCAGTACTTC. Protein product: CASSVGRDYEQYF.

This clone was observed once. The chain employs TRBV19 and TRBJ2-7, with TRBD2 matching 7 bases. This CDR3 spans 14 amino acids. Trimming removed 3 bases from V and 1 base from J; junction bases left unmatched: 3. Germline loops: CDR1 LNHDA, CDR2 SQIVND (reference sequence). CDR3 nucleotide sequence: TGTGCCAGTAGTATGGGAGGGATTTCCTACGAGCAGTACTTC. Protein: CASSMGGISYEQYF.

The chain joins TRBV7-8 to TRBJ1-4; D gene ambiguous. Trimming left V 1 base short and J 4 bases short, with 13 bases between. The germline V gene encodes CDR1 SGHVS and CDR2 FQNEAQ. This CDR3 contains 16 residues. The CDR3 DNA sequence: TGTGCCAGCAGCTTAGTATTGGCAGGCCGTAATGAAAAACTGTTTTTT. Protein product: CASSLVLAGRNEKLFF.

The chain carries TRBV19 and TRBJ1-4, with 7 bases fitting TRBD1. The V and J ends lost 5 bases and 7 bases, in that order; junction bases with no gene match: 7. Germline assignment: CDR1 LNHDA and CDR2 SQIVND (reference sequence). This CDR3 is built from 14 residues. CDR3: CASSLSDRVEKLFF. CDR3 bases: TGTGCCAGTAGTCTTAGTGACAGGGTTGAAAAACTGTTTTTT.

This clone has more than one count but fewer than ten. The chain links TRBV30 to TRBJ1-5; D remains unclear. With 3 bases removed from V and 3 bases from J, the gap between germline ends came to 15 bases. CDR3 size: 15 residues. Germline V gene lookup returns CDR1 GTSNPN and CDR2 SVGIG (reference sequence). The CDR3 sequence: CAWSLIGRNNQPQHF. CDR3 coding DNA: TGTGCCTGGAGCCTAATCGGGAGGAACAATCAGCCCCAGCATTTT.